This TCR beta chain derives from a study of graft-versus-host responses after intestinal transplantation. Measured with immunoSEQ multiplex PCR; TCRdb has only the in-frame clones, and not every one. The sample records 20,000 to 30,000 clones, over 90% being singletons. Germline trimming cut 3 bases from V and 2 bases from J; bases unmatched to any gene: 3. The germline gives CDR1 MDHEN, CDR2 SYDVKM. The CDR3 has 14 residues. The sequence was collected from a human patient who received an intestinal transplant, so some T cells may come from the graft donor. The input for sequencing was PBMCs, taken 39 to 40 days after intestinal transplant. The rearrangement uses TRBV28 and TRBJ2-5; 7 bases are shared with TRBD1. The CDR3, as DNA: TGTGCCAGCAGTTTGGGACAGTCGCAAGAGACCCAGTACTTC. Translated, it gives CASSLGQSQETQYF.